Described below is a single T cell receptor beta chain sequence and its context. Which cohort a participant joined came from the clinical history participants gave. Before they entered the study, exposed participants had met a COVID-19 case within 2 weeks. This sample is part of a study of blood T cell repertoires in COVID-19. As processed by the authors: Amplification with reference gene primers provided the estimates of nucleated cell counts. The protocol was immunoSEQ multiplex PCR, while the TCRdb copy is restricted to in-frame clones and leaves out a portion. V, J and clone size reflect that table, while D and trimming were determined from the DNA. Among over 350,000 clones listed, roughly 90% were seen once. This clonotype was sampled from a woman aged 40-49 years who had been exposed to COVID-19. The material sequenced was PBMCs or T cells enriched from blood (not recorded which).

The CDR3: CASTLGGRGTEAFF. DNA of the CDR3: TGTGCCAGCACTTTGGGGGGGCGGGGCACTGAAGCTTTCTTT. The J gene is TRBJ1-1, the V gene TRBV5-4, with D possibly matching TRBD1 (6 bases). The germline V and J ends were trimmed by 6 bases and 4 bases, with 16 bases remaining between them. This CDR3 has 14 residues. The germline gives CDR1 SGHNT, CDR2 YYREEE (reference sequence).